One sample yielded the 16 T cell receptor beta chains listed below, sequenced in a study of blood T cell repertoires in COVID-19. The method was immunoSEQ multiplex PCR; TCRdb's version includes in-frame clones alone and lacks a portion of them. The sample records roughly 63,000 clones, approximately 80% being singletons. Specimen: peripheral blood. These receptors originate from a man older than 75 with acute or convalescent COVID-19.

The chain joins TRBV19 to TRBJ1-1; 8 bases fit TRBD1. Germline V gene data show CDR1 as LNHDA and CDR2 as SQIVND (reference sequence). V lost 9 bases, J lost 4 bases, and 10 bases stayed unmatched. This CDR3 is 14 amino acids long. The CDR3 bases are TGTGCCAGCGCGACCGGACAGGGAGGCACTGAAGCTTTCTTT. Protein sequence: CASATGQGGTEAFF. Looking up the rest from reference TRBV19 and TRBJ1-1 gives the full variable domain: DGGITQSPKYLFRKEGQNVTLSCEQNLNHDAMYWYRQDPGQGLRLIYYSQIVNDFQKGDIAEGYSVSREKKESFPLTVTSAQKNPTAFYLCASATGQGGTEAFFGQGTRLTVV.

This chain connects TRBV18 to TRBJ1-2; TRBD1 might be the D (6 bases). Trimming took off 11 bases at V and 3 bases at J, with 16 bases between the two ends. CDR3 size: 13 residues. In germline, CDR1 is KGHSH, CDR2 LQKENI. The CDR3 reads CAGTGSPDYGYTF. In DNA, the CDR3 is TGTGCCGGAACAGGGAGCCCCGACTATGGCTACACCTTC.

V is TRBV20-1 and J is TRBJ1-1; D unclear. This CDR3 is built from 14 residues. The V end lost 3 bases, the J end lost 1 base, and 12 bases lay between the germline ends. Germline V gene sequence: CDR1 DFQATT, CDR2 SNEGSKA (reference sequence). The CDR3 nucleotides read TGCAGTGCTAGTGGGTTGAGAACGAACACTGAAGCTTTCTTT. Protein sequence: CSASGLRTNTEAFF.

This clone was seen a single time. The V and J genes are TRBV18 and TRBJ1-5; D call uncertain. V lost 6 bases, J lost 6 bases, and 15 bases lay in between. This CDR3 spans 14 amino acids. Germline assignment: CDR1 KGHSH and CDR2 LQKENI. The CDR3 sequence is CASSRSGEGQPQHF. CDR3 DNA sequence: TGTGCCAGCTCTCGGAGCGGGGAAGGTCAGCCCCAGCATTTT.

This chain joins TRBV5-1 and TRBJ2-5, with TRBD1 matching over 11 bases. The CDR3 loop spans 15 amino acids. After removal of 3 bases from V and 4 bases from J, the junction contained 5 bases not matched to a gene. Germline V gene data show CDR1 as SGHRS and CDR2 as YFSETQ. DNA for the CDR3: TGCGCCAGCAGCTCGACAGGACAGGGGGCAGAGACCCAGTACTTC. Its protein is CASSSTGQGAETQYF. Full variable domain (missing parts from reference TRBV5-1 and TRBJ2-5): KAGVTQTPRYLIKTRGQQVTLSCSPISGHRSVSWYQQTPGQGLQFLFEYFSETQRNKGNFPGRFSGRQFSNSRSEMNVSTLELGDSALYLCASSSTGQGAETQYFGPGTRLLVL.

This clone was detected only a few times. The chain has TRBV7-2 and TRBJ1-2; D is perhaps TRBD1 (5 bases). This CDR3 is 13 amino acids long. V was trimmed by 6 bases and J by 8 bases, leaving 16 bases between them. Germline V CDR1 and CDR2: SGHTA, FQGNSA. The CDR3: CASRYPPGGGYTF. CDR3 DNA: TGTGCCAGCAGGTACCCCCCTGGGGGGGGCTACACCTTC.

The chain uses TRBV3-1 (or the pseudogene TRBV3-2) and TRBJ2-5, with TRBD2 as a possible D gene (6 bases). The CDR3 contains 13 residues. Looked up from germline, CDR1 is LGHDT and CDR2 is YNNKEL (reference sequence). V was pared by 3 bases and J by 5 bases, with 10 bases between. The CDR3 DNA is TGTGCCAGCAGCCATCGCAGCGGGGAGACCCAGTACTTC. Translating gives CASSHRSGETQYF.

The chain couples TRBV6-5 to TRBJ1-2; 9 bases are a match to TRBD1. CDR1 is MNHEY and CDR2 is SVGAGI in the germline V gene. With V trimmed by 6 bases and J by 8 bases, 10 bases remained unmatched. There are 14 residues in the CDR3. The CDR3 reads CASSEEDRGGGYTF. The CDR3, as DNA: TGTGCCAGCAGCGAGGAGGACAGGGGAGGAGGCTACACCTTC.

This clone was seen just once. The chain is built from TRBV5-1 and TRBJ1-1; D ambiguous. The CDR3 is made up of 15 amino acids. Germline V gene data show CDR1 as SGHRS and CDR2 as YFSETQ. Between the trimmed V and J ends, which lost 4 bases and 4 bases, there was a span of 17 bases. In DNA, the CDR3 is TGCGCCAGCAGCCCCCAGGAGGCCGTACGCACTGAAGCTTTCTTT. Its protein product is CASSPQEAVRTEAFF. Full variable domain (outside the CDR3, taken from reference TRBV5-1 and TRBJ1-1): KAGVTQTPRYLIKTRGQQVTLSCSPISGHRSVSWYQQTPGQGLQFLFEYFSETQRNKGNFPGRFSGRQFSNSRSEMNVSTLELGDSALYLCASSPQEAVRTEAFFGQGTRLTVV.

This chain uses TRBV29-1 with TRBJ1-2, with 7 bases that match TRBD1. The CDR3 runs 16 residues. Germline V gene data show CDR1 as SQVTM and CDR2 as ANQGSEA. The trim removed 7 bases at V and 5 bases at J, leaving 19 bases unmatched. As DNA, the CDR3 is TGCAGCGCCGAGGTTCTGGACAGGCTGTCTCTTTATGGCTACACCTTC. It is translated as CSAEVLDRLSLYGYTF.

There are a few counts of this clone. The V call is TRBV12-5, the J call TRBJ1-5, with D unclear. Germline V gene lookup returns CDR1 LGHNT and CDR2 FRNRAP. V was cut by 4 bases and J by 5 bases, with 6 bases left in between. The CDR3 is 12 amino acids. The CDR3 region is CASGSTDQPQHF. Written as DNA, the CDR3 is TGTGCTAGTGGTTCCACAGATCAGCCCCAGCATTTT.

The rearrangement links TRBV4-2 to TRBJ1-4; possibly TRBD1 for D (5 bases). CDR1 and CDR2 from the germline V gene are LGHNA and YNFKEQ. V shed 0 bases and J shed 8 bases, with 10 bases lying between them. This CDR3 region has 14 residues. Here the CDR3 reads CASSQESGFEKLFF. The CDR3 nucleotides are TGTGCCAGCAGCCAAGAGTCAGGGTTCGAAAAACTGTTTTTT.

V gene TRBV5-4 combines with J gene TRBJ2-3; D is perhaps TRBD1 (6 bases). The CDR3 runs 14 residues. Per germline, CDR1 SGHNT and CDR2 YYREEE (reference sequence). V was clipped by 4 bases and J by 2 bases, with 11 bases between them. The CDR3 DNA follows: TGTGCCAGCAGCATGAGGGACATCACAGATACGCAGTATTTT. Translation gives CASSMRDITDTQYF.

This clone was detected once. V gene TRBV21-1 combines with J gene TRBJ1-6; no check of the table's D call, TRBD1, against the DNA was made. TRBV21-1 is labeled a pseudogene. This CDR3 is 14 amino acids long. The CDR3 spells CASSLSWTGAPLHF. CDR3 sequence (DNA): TGTGCCAGCAGCCTCTCGTGGACAGGGGCACCCCTCCACTTT.

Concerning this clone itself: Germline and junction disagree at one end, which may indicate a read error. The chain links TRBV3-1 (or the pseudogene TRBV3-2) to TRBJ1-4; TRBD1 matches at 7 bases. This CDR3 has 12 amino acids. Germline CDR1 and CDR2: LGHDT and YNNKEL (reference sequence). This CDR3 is CASSQGTGLRAF. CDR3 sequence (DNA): TGTGCCAGCAGCCAAGGGACAGGATTACGAGCTTTT.

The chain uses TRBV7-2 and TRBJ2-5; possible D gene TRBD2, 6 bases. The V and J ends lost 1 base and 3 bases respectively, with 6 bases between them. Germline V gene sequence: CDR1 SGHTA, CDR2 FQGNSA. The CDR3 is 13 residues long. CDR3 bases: TGTGCCAGCAGCTTAGAGCGGGAAGAGACCCAGTACTTC. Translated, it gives CASSLEREETQYF. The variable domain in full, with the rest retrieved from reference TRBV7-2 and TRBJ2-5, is GAGVSQSPSNKVTEKGKDVELRCDPISGHTALYWYRQSLGQGLEFLIYFQGNSAPDKSGLPSDRFSAERTGGSVSTLTIQRTQQEDSAVYLCASSLEREETQYFGPGTRLLVL.